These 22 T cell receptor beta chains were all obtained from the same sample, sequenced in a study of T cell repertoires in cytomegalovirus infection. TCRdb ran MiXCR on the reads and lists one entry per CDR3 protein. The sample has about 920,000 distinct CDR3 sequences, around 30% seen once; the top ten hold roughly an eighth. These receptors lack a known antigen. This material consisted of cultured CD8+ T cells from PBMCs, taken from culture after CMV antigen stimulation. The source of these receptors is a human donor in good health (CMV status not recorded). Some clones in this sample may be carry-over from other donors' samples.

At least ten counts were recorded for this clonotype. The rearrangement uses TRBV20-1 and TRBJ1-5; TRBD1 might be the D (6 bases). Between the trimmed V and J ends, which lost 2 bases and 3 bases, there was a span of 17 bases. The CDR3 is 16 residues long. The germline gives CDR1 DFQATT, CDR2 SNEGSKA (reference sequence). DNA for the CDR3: TGCAGTGCTAGAAGGAGGATCCGGGGGGCCAATCAGCCCCAGCATTTT. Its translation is CSARRRIRGANQPQHF.

The CDR3 coding sequence is TGTGCCAGCAGTTTATCACCCCTTGAGGCGGGGGAGGGCACAGATACGCAGTATTTT. Translating it yields CASSLSPLEAGEGTDTQYF. The chain combines TRBV27 with TRBJ2-3; TRBD2 matches 7 bases. Germline lookup yields CDR1 MNHEY and CDR2 SMNVEV (reference sequence). The V gene end was trimmed by 0 bases and the J gene end by 1 base; junction bases not matched to a gene: 13. The CDR3 length is 19 residues.

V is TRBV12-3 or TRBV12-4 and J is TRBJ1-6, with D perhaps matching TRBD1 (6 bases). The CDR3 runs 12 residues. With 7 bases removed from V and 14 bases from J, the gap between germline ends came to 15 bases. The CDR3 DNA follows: TGTGCCAGCATGGGGGCCACTCCATCCCTCCACTTT. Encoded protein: CASMGATPSLHF.

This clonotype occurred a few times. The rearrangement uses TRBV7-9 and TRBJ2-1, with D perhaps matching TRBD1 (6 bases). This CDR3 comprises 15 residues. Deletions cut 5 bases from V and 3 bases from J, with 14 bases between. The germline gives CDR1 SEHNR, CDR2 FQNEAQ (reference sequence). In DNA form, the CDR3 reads TGTGCCAGCAGCCCCGGGGTAGGGGGCTACAATGAGCAGTTCTTC. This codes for CASSPGVGGYNEQFF.

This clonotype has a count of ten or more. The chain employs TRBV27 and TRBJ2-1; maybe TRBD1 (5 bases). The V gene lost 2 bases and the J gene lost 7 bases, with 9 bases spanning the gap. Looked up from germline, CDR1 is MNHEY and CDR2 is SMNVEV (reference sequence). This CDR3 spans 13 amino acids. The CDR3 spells CASSLTYRNEQFF. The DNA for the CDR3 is TGTGCCAGCAGTTTAACCTACAGGAATGAGCAGTTCTTC.

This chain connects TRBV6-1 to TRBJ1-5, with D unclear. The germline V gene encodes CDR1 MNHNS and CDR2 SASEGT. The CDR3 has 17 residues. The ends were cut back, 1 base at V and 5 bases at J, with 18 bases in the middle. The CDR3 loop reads CASSEDPFLGRDQPQHF. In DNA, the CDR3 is TGTGCCAGCAGTGAAGACCCTTTTTTAGGCCGTGATCAGCCCCAGCATTTT.

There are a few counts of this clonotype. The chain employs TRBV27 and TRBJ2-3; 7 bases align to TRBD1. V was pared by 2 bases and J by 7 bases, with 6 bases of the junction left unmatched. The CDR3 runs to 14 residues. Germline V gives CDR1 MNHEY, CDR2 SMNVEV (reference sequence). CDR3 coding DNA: TGTGCCAGCAGTTTAAGGCAGGGGGTGAATACGCAGTATTTT. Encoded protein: CASSLRQGVNTQYF.

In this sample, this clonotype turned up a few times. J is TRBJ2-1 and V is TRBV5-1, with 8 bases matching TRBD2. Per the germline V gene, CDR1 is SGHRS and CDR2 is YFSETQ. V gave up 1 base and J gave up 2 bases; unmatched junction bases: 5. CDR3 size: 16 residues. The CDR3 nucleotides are TGCGCCAGCAGCTTGCACTCGCGGGGGGCCTACAATGAGCAGTTCTTC. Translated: CASSLHSRGAYNEQFF.

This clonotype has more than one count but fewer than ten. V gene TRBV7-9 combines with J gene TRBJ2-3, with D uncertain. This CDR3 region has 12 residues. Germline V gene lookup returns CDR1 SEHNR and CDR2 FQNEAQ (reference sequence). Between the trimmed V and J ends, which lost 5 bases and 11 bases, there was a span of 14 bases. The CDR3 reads CASSPSSDGQYF. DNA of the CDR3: TGTGCCAGCAGCCCAAGCTCGGACGGGCAGTATTTT.

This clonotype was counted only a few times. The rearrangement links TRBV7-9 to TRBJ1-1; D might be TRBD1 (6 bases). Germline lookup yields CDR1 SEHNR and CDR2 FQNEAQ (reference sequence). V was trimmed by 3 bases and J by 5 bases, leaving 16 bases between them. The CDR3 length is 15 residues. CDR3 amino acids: CASSFPGTGATEAFF. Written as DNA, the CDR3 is TGTGCCAGCAGCTTCCCAGGGACGGGGGCTACTGAAGCTTTCTTT.

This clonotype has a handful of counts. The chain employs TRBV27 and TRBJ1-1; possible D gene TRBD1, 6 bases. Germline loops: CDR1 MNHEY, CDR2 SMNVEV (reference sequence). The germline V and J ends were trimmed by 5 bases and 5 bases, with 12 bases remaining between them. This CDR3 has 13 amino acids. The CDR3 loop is CASSQGQWTEAFF. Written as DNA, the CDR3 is TGTGCCAGCAGTCAGGGGCAGTGGACTGAAGCTTTCTTT.

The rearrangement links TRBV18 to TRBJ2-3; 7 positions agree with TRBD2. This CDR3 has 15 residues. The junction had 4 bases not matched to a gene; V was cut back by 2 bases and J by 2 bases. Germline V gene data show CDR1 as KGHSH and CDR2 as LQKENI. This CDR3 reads CASSPRSGDTDTQYF. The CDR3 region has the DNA TGTGCCAGCTCACCAAGGAGCGGGGACACAGATACGCAGTATTTT. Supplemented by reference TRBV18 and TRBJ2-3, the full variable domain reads NAGVMQNPRHLVRRRGQEARLRCSPMKGHSHVYWYRQLPEEGLKFMVYLQKENIIDESGMPKERFSAEFPKEGPSILRIQQVVRGDSAAYFCASSPRSGDTDTQYFGPGTRLTVL.

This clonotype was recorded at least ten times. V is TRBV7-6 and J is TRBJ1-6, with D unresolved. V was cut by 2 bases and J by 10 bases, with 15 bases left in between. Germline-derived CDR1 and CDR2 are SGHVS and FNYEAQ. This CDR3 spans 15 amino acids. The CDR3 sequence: CASSLSNPGGSPLHF. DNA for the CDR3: TGTGCCAGCAGCTTATCCAACCCGGGCGGGTCACCCCTCCACTTT.

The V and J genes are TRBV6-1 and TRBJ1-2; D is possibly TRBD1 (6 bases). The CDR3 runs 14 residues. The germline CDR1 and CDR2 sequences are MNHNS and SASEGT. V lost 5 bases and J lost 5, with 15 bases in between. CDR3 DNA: TGTGCCAGCAGTCCAACGGGGGCGGGGTATGGCTACACCTTC. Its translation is CASSPTGAGYGYTF.

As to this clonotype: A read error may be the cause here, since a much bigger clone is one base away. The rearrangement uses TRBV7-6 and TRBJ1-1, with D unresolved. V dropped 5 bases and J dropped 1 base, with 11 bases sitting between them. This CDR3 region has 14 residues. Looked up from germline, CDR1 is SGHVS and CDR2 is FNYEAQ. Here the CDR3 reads CASSPVGQNTEAFF. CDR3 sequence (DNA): TGTGCCAGCAGCCCCGTAGGGCAGAACACTGAAGCTTTCTTT.

The DNA for the CDR3 is TGTGCCAGCAGCTTGGATCCTCGCGCGAACACCGGGGAGCTGTTTTTT. This translates into CASSLDPRANTGELFF. The V call is TRBV5-8, the J call TRBJ2-2; D not resolved. Germline V gene data show CDR1 as SGHTS and CDR2 as YDEGEE. The V end was cut by 0 bases, the J end by 0 bases, with 9 bases between. CDR3 length equals 16 residues.

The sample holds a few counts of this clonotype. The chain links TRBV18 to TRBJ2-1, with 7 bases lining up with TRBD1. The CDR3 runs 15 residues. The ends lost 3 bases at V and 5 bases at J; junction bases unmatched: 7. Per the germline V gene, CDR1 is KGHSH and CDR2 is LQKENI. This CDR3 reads CASSPSRGSDNEQFF. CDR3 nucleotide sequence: TGTGCCAGCTCACCGAGCAGGGGGTCGGACAATGAGCAGTTCTTC.

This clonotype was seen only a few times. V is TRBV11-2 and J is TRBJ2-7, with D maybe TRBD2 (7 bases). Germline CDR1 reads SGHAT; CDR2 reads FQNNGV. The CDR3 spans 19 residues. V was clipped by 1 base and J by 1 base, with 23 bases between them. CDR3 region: CASSLGKIGVRGPSYEQYF. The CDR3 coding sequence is TGTGCCAGCAGCTTAGGAAAAATTGGCGTGCGGGGGCCATCCTACGAGCAGTACTTC.

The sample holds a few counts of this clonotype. In nucleotides, the CDR3 is TGTGCCAGCAGCCCCGGGACAGGGCTAAATGGCTACACCTTC. Translation gives CASSPGTGLNGYTF. The rearrangement links TRBV7-9 to TRBJ1-2; 9 bases agree with TRBD1. This CDR3 is 14 amino acids long. V was pared by 5 bases and J by 6 bases, with 7 bases of the junction left unmatched. Germline CDR1 reads SEHNR; CDR2 reads FQNEAQ (reference sequence).

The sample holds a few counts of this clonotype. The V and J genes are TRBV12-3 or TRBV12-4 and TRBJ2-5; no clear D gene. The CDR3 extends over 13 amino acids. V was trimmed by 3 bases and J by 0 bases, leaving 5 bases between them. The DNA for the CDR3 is TGTGCCAGCAGTTTGCTCGACCAAGAGACCCAGTACTTC. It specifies CASSLLDQETQYF.

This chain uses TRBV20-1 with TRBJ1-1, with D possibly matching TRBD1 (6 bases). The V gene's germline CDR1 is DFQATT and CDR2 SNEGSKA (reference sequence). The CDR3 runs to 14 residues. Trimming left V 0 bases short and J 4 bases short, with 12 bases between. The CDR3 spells CSARDWQGSTEAFF. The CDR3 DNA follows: TGCAGTGCTAGAGATTGGCAGGGGAGCACTGAAGCTTTCTTT.

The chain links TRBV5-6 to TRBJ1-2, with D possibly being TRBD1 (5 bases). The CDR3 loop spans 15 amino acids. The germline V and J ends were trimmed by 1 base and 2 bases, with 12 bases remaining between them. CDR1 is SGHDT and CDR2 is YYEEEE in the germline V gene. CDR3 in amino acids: CASSLHRGGNYGYTF. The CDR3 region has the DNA TGTGCCAGCAGCTTGCATCGGGGCGGAAACTATGGCTACACCTTC.